This T cell receptor (beta chain) was profiled in a study of monozygotic twins with inflammatory bowel disease (dated by TCRdb to the late 2010s). Study-wide context: In total, 28 monozygotic twin pairs made up the full study: 19 Danish pairs, all IBD-discordant, plus nine German pairs, of which four were IBD-concordant and five were IBD-discordant. Each individual had, on average, about 151 000 unique TCRalpha sequences and 181 000 unique TCRbeta sequences available for analysis. The search for disease-associated traits relied mainly on comparing, within discordant pairs, IBD patients with their genetically identical healthy co-twins. What the research found in general, with its limitations: The results gave no support for a single strong signal or clonotype linked to IBD. Repertoire similarity did not differ between concordant and discordant twins, possibly due to limited statistical power. Fewer clonotypes were shared with other individuals by IBD patients than by healthy twins, most markedly in patients showing signs of disease activity. Background noise and inter-individual variability may have been introduced into the repertoires by the differing immunosuppressive treatments among patients. TCRbeta repertoire diversity, by inverse Simpson index, was decreased in IBD patients compared with their healthy co-twins. The analysis was unable to tell different T cell subtypes apart.

Library construction relied on 5' RACE. The input for every TCR library was 3500 ng of total RNA. For each sample, cDNA was synthesized in eight separate reactions using SMARTScribe reverse transcriptase. During cDNA synthesis, unique molecular identifiers containing a 6-nucleotide sample barcode were introduced by template switching. TCRalpha and TCRbeta cDNA was amplified by two nested PCRs of approximately 17 and 9 cycles, with bead purification after each PCR. Before amplification, the cDNA was both treated with uracil DNA-glycosylase and purified with the QIAquick PCR purification kit. The second PCR added Illumina TruSeq-compatible adapters along with sample-specific barcodes. Library quality and concentration were checked on TapeStation and Qubit, and libraries were pooled at approximately 4.7 ng each. Pooled libraries were sequenced on an Illumina HiSeq2500 single-index Rapid Run with 2 x 100 bp reads and custom sequencing primers. Concerning the study's data processing: PCR and sequencing errors were corrected by UMI-based consensus assembly using MiGEC version 1.2.6. MiXCR version 2.1.1 handled V(D)J alignment, clonotype assembly and CDR3 extraction. Gene usage, clonotype sharing and MAIT/NKT TCR abundance were normalised by analysing the top 1000, 10 000 and 20 000 clonotypes per sample. Diversity was computed as the inverse Simpson index with the vegan R package after downsampling to 27 000 UMIs. Paired Mann-Whitney U tests were applied to discordant twin pairs, with Benjamini-Hochberg correction for multiple testing. TCRdb reprocessed the reads, so every CDR3 protein sequence counts as one entry and DNA is not shown. V and J calls and clone size were set by TCRdb, not the authors. The table held for this sample gives 70,000 to 95,000 distinct CDR3 sequences. The biggest ten clones account for just under 7.5% of the sample.

Taken from the germline V gene (reference sequence), the CDR1 and CDR2 loops are DFQATT and SNEGSKA. The CDR3 spans 14 residues, from the cysteine through the phenylalanine. The DNA is unrecorded. An approximately 2.5 ml peripheral blood sample was drawn into PAXgene tubes per donor and stored at -80°C. Without any T cell sorting, total RNA was extracted from whole blood using the PAXgene blood miRNA kit on an automated QIAcube. Peripheral blood from monozygotic twin pairs, either concordant or discordant for inflammatory bowel disease, underwent deep TCRalpha and TCRbeta repertoire profiling that used unique molecular barcoding. Smoking habits were recorded for all twin pairs, with individuals classified as current, former or never smokers. Concerning this clonotype itself: The clone's antigen remains unknown.

The sequence links TRBV20-1 to TRBJ1-2; TCRdb proposes TRBD1, but this gene call is untestable without DNA. Sequenced material: blood. The source of this sequence is a human donor with ulcerative colitis or Crohn's disease, or a healthy co-twin of an affected twin (not recorded which). The CDR3 loop reads CSADRRQGAGGYTF.